One T cell receptor beta chain is described in this entry. Its binding antigen is unknown. No much larger clone is present one base from it, and per-base qualities are unavailable. From its cysteine to its phenylalanine, the CDR3 spans 15 amino acids. Kept here is only the CDR3 DNA, which spans 45 bases and is read in frame from base 1. The germline V gene (reference sequence) gives CDR1 as LNHDA and CDR2 as SQIVND. V has 8 bases trimmed and J has 4 bases trimmed; junction bases matching no gene number 8. The cohort comprised 25 to 35 patients with locally advanced or metastatic urothelial carcinoma treated at Memorial Sloan Kettering on a trial protocol. Peripheral blood mononuclear cells were collected pretreatment and during treatment, with between 1 and 8 total time points per patient. The Qiagen DNeasy Blood extraction kit was used to purify genomic DNA from total PBMCs and from tumor samples. PBMCs were collected pretreatment and during treatment, and were isolated and stored as previously described.

These data come from a study of PD-L1 blockade in urothelial cancer (dated by TCRdb to the late 2010s). Some background on the complete study: Every patient began therapy around 2014 and was given atezolizumab 1,200 mg intravenously every 3 weeks. Pretreatment tumor samples, along with matched peripheral blood serially collected before and after atezolizumab treatment, were subjected to TCR sequencing. Under ten patients reached durable clinical benefit, while about 20 patients did not. Durable clinical benefit meant progression-free survival longer than 6 months, and TCR features were also tested against progression-free and overall survival. Pretreatment blood TCR-seq was available for under 35 patients, at least one posttreatment blood collection was obtained for around 25 patients, and tumor TCR-seq was available for around 25 patients. About 90% of the roughly 29 patients were identified as males with urothelial cancer of bladder origin, and a prior smoking history was reported by 18 of 29 patients. The study, an exploratory multi-omic analysis, examined somatic, immune and clinical correlates of response to PD-L1 blockade with atezolizumab in urothelial cancer. Blood samples were analyzed at two time points: 3 weeks after treatment start (second dose) and 6 weeks after treatment start. In the same patients who had TCR sequencing, pretreatment tumors also underwent whole exome sequencing and RNA sequencing. Patients had an ECOG performance status of 0 or 1 and had received between 0 and 3 prior chemotherapy regimens. Blood samples yielded a median of roughly 150,000 T cells and more than 80,000 unique TCRs, with median clonality around 0.084.

Synthetic TCR analog templates were spiked into each PCR to estimate absolute template abundance from read counts. The immunoSEQ assay was used to amplify TCRbeta CDR3 regions from genomic DNA with bias-controlled V and J gene primers. Sequencing of rearranged TCRbeta segments was performed at approximately 20X coverage. Regarding the original processing steps: Clustering was used to correct sequencing errors, and CDR3s were annotated against IMGT so that V, D and J genes could be assigned. Only productive TCRbeta rearrangements were used in downstream analyses, excluding out-of-frame or stop-codon sequences. Clonality was calculated as one minus the Shannon entropy normalized by the log of the number of unique productive sequences. Clones differing between time points or between blood and tumor were identified using Fisher's exact test with Benjamini-Hochberg correction, with an adjusted p below 0.01 applied as the threshold. The immuneACCESS repertoire file appears here via TCRdb, limited to in-frame rearrangements. These files lack a portion of the clones; in checked studies, under half of the deficit traces to unresolved V genes, and the cause of the others is not known. The DNA gave D and trimming, while V, J and clone size come from that table. The sample table shows under 40,000 clones, and 80% to 95% are seen once. The ten largest clones add up to around 7.7% of the sample.

Study-level results and caveats: Improved progression-free and overall survival was found to be associated with pretreatment peripheral blood TCR clonality below the median. Because of the small sample size (n ≈ 31) and the many exploratory analyses performed, the results are intended to be regarded as hypothesis-generating. At 3 weeks after the start of treatment, tumor-associated TCR clones in peripheral blood had expanded more in patients with durable benefit (n of about 22, p = 0.022).

Here the sequenced sample was PBMCs, taken around atezolizumab (anti-PD-L1) treatment. This chain is built from TRBV19 and TRBJ2-6; TRBD1 lines up with 7 middle nucleotides. The clonotype originates from a man aged 70-80 years with urothelial cancer. Here the CDR3 is given as CASYHRGVGANVLTF. The sequence in DNA is TGTGCCAGTTATCACAGGGGAGTCGGGGCCAACGTCCTGACTTTC.